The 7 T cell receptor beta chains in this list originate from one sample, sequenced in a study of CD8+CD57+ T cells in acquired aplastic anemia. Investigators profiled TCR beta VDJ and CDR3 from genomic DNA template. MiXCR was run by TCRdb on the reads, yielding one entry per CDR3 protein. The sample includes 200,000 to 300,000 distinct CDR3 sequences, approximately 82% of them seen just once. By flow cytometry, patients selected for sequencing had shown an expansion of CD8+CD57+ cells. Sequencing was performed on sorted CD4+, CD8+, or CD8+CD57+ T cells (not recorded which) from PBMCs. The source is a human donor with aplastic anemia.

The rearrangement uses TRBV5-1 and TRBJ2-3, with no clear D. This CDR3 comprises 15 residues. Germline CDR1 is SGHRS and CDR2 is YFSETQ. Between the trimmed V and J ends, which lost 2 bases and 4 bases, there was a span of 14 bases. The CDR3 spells CASSFDGFTSDTQYF. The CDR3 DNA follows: TGCGCCAGCAGCTTCGACGGATTCACCTCAGATACGCAGTATTTT.

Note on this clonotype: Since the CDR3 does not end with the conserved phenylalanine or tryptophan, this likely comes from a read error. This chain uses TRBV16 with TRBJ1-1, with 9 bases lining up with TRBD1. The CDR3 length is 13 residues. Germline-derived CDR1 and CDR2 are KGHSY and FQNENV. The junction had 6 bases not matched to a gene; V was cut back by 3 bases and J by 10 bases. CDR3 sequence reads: CASSHRDRVGAFL. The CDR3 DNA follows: TGTGCCAGCAGCCATCGGGACAGGGTGGGAGCTTTCCTC.

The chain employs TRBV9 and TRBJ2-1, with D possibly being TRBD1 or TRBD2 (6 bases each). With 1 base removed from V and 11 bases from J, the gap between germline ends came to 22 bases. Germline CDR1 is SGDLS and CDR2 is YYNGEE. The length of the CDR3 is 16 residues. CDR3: CASSVRGGRPRRKQFF. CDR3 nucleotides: TGTGCCAGCAGCGTACGAGGGGGGCGACCGAGACGCAAGCAGTTCTTC.

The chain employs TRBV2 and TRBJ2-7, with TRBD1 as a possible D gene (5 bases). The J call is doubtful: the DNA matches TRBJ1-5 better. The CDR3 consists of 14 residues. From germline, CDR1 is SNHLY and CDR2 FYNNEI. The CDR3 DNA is TGTGCCAGCAGCGACGCCGGGGGACATCAGCCCCAGCATTTT. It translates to CASSDAGGHQPQHF.

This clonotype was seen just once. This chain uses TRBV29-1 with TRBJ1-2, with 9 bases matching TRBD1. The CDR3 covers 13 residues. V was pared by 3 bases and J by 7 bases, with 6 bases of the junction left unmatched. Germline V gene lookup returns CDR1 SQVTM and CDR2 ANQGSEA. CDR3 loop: CSVEGQGVRGYTF. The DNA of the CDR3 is TGCAGCGTTGAGGGACAGGGAGTACGTGGCTACACCTTC.

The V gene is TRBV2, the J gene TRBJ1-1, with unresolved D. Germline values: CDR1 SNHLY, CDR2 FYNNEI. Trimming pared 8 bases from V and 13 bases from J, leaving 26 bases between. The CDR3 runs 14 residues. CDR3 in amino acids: CASGDDYQNTQDFF. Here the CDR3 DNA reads TGTGCCAGCGGCGACGATTACCAGAATACGCAGGATTTCTTT.

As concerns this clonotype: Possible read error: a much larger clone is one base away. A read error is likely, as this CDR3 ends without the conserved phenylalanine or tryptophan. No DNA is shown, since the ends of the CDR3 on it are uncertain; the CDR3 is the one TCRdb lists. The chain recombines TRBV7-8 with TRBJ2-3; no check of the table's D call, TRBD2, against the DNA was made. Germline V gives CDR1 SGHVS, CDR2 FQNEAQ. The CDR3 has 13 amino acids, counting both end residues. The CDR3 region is CASSLGGGPDPQY.